Listed below are T cell receptor beta chains from one sample, sequenced in a study of T cells in Graves' hyperthyroidism and ophthalmopathy. TCRdb reanalysed the multiplex PCR reads using MiXCR and keeps one entry per CDR3 protein. The data show hundreds of thousands of distinct CDR3 sequences, 14% seen once. Input material: blood. The source of these receptors is a woman aged 18-30 years with Graves' hyperthyroidism. Both conserved end residues are part of each CDR3. D genes are given only for firm matches. Some rows mark clone size as missing; the rest say once, few, many or name a class of expanded clone.

.,TRBV6-2/TRBV6-3,.,TRBJ1-1,CASAGHSNTEAFF,TGTGCCAGCGCGGGACATTCGAACACTGAAGCTTTCTTT
.,TRBV6-2/TRBV6-3,many,TRBJ1-2,CASSYSARDGDYGYTF,TGTGCCAGCAGTTACTCGGCCAGGGATGGCGACTATGGCTACACCTTC
.,TRBV7-3,many,TRBJ2-7,CASSLTGGSYEQYF,TGTGCCAGCAGCTTAACTGGAGGCTCCTACGAGCAGTACTTC
TRBD2,TRBV11-2,many,TRBJ2-5,CASSSSAGLAGLETQYF,TGTGCCAGCAGCTCTAGCGCGGGACTAGCGGGACTAGAGACCCAGTACTTC
TRBD2,TRBV11-1,.,TRBJ2-7,CATTRTSGGGSYEQYF,TGTGCCACCACAAGGACTAGCGGGGGAGGAAGCTACGAGCAGTACTTC
.,TRBV7-9,many,TRBJ2-1,CASSSPYSNEQFF,TGTGCCAGCAGCTCCCCGTATTCCAATGAGCAGTTCTTC
TRBD2,TRBV29-1,few,TRBJ2-3,CSVGRLAGEPTDTQYF,TGCAGCGTTGGGAGACTAGCGGGTGAACCCACAGATACGCAGTATTTT
.,TRBV11-2,many,TRBJ1-1,CASILRQNTEAFF,TGTGCCAGCATCCTTAGACAGAACACTGAAGCTTTCTTT
.,TRBV6-2/TRBV6-3,few,TRBJ2-2,CASSPRVGNTGELFF,TGTGCCAGCAGTCCAAGGGTTGGGAACACCGGGGAGCTGTTTTTT
.,TRBV6-2/TRBV6-3,.,TRBJ1-4,CASSITTTNEKLFF,TGTGCCAGCAGCATCACAACAACTAATGAAAAACTGTTTTTT
TRBD2,TRBV28,many,TRBJ2-5,CASTRGGGSETQYF,TGTGCCAGCACCCGGGGGGGCGGGTCGGAGACCCAGTACTTC
TRBD2,TRBV7-9,many,TRBJ2-7,CASSPTSGGDYEQYF,TGTGCCAGCAGCCCGACTAGCGGGGGGGACTACGAGCAGTACTTC
TRBD2,TRBV7-3,many,TRBJ2-1,CASSPSPAGGRNEQFF,TGTGCCAGCAGCCCTTCCCCAGCGGGAGGTAGGAATGAGCAGTTCTTC
.,TRBV11-2,many,TRBJ2-2,CASSWDLNTGELFF,TGTGCCAGCAGCTGGGACCTAAACACCGGGGAGCTGTTTTTT
.,TRBV6-1,few,TRBJ1-2,CASSRQFGGCTF,TGTGCCAGCAGTCGACAATTTGGCGGCTGCACCTTC
.,TRBV27,many,TRBJ1-2,CASSFNRNGYGYTF,TGTGCCAGCAGTTTCAACAGGAACGGATATGGCTACACCTTC
.,TRBV20-1,.,TRBJ1-4,CSAYGIRDINEKLFF,TGCAGTGCCTACGGGATCCGGGACATTAATGAAAAACTGTTTTTT
TRBD2,TRBV28,few,TRBJ2-7,CASRSGLAGALYEQYF,TGTGCCAGCAGATCGGGACTAGCGGGAGCTCTTTACGAGCAGTACTTC
TRBD2,TRBV9,.,TRBJ2-1,CASSATLAGGASEQFF,TGTGCCAGCAGCGCCACTCTAGCGGGAGGCGCGAGTGAGCAGTTCTTC
.,TRBV6-2/TRBV6-3,few,TRBJ1-5,CASSYHAGAGNQPQHF,TGTGCCAGCAGTTACCATGCGGGGGCGGGCAATCAGCCCCAGCATTTT
TRBD2,TRBV20-1,.,TRBJ2-1,CSAKNLAGVVYNEQFF,TGCAGTGCAAAAAATTTAGCGGGAGTCGTGTACAATGAGCAGTTCTTC
.,TRBV20-1,many,TRBJ1-1,CSARLGGPNTEAFF,TGCAGTGCTAGGTTGGGAGGCCCGAACACTGAAGCTTTCTTT
.,TRBV4-1,.,TRBJ1-2,CASSQVGGTPRGNGYTF,TGCGCCAGCAGCCAAGTAGGGGGAACTCCCCGCGGCAATGGCTACACCTTC
.,TRBV11-1,many,TRBJ2-3,CASSLVRGVTADTQYF,TGTGCCAGCAGCTTAGTGAGAGGGGTTACGGCAGATACGCAGTATTTT
TRBD2,TRBV7-9,.,TRBJ2-1,CASSFGLAGDEQFF,TGTGCCAGCAGCTTTGGGCTAGCGGGAGATGAGCAGTTCTTC
.,TRBV25-1,.,TRBJ2-7,CASSPGRDTAYEQYF,TGTGCCAGCAGCCCGGGTAGGGACACCGCCTACGAGCAGTACTTC
TRBD2,TRBV11-2,many,TRBJ2-3,CASSPRTSGGYTDTQYF,TGTGCCAGCAGCCCACGGACTAGCGGAGGTTACACAGATACGCAGTATTTT
.,TRBV6-5,many,TRBJ1-1,CASSSSLGYTEAFF,TGTGCCAGCAGCTCCTCCCTGGGGTACACTGAAGCTTTCTTT
TRBD2,TRBV24-1,.,TRBJ2-2,CATSSAGAGTGELFF,TGTGCCACCAGTTCAGCGGGGGCGGGGACCGGGGAGCTGTTTTTT
.,TRBV9,many,TRBJ1-1,CASSPHGTEAFF,TGTGCCAGCAGCCCTCATGGCACTGAAGCTTTCTTT
.,TRBV29-1,many,TRBJ1-6,CSAGRDRNSPLHF,TGCAGCGCTGGCAGGGACCGGAATTCACCCCTCCACTTT
.,TRBV11-2,many,TRBJ2-5,CASSIGQSQETQYF,TGTGCCAGCAGCATCGGACAGTCCCAAGAGACCCAGTACTTC
TRBD1,TRBV30,few,TRBJ2-3,CAWSGGQGLTDTQYF,TGTGCCTGGAGTGGGGGACAGGGGCTCACAGATACGCAGTATTTT
TRBD1,TRBV2,.,TRBJ2-2,CASSQGAGGELFF,TGTGCTTCGTCCCAGGGGGCAGGCGGGGAGCTGTTTTTT
.,TRBV6-2/TRBV6-3,.,TRBJ1-2,CASSPVGANYGYTF,TGTGCCAGCAGTCCCGTGGGGGCGAACTATGGCTACACCTTC
.,TRBV12-3/TRBV12-4,few,TRBJ1-3,CASSQAGSKTGNTIYF,TGTGCCAGCAGCCAAGCTGGCAGCAAGACTGGAAACACCATATATTTT
TRBD2,TRBV3-1,few,TRBJ2-2,CASSPFASSGGNTGELFF,TGTGCCAGCAGCCCCTTCGCTTCTAGCGGGGGGAACACCGGGGAACTGTTTTTT
TRBD1,TRBV2,many,TRBJ1-2,CASSRKTGVADGYTF,TGTGCCAGCAGTAGAAAAACAGGGGTAGCGGATGGCTACACCTTC
.,TRBV12-3/TRBV12-4,many,TRBJ2-4,CASNSGTGTKNIQYF,TGTGCCAGCAACTCCGGGACTGGAACCAAAAACATTCAGTACTTC
.,TRBV28,.,TRBJ2-2,CASSLMGGAWELFF,TGTGCCAGCAGTTTAATGGGGGGGGCCTGGGAGCTGTTTTTT
.,TRBV14,.,TRBJ2-7,CASSYGPGADSYEQYF,TGTGCCAGCAGCTATGGTCCAGGGGCCGACTCCTACGAGCAGTACTTC
.,TRBV7-9,many,TRBJ1-1,CASSLSPRGSEAFF,TGTGCCAGCAGCTTAAGTCCACGGGGCAGCGAAGCTTTCTTT
TRBD2,TRBV28,many,TRBJ2-5,CASSLWSGGEETQYF,TGTGCCAGCAGTTTATGGTCGGGGGGGGAAGAGACCCAGTACTTC
TRBD1,TRBV2,many,TRBJ2-1,CASRPLRTGGKEQFF,TGTGCCAGCCGCCCTCTGAGGACAGGGGGTAAGGAGCAGTTCTTC